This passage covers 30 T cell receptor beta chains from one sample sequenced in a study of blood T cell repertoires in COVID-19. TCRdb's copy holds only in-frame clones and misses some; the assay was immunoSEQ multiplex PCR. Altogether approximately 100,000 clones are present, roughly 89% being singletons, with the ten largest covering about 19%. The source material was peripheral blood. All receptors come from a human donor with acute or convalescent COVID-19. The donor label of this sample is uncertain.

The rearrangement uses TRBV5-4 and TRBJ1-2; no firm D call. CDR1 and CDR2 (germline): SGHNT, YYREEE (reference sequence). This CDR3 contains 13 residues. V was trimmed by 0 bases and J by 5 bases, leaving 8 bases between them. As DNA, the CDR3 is TGTGCCAGCAGCTTGGGTAGGGAGTATGGCTACACCTTC. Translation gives CASSLGREYGYTF.

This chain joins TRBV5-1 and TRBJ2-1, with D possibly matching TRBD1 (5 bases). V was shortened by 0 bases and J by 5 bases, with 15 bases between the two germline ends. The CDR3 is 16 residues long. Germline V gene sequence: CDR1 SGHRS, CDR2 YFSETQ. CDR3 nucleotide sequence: TGCGCCAGCAGCTTGGGACAGCTAAAATATAACAATGAGCAGTTCTTC. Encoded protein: CASSLGQLKYNNEQFF.

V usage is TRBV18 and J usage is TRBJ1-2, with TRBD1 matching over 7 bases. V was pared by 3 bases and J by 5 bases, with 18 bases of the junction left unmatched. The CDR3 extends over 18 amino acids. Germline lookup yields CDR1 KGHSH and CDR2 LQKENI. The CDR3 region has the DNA TGTGCCAGCTCACCCGGCAGGAAGGGGGCTTCATCCTGGTATGGCTACACCTTC. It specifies CASSPGRKGASSWYGYTF.

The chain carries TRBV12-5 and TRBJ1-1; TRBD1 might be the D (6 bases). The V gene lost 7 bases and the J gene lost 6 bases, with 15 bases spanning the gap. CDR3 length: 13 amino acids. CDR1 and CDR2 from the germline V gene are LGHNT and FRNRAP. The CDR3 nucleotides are TGTGCTAGTGAACCGACAGGAGTCCCTGAAGCTTTCTTT. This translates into CASEPTGVPEAFF.

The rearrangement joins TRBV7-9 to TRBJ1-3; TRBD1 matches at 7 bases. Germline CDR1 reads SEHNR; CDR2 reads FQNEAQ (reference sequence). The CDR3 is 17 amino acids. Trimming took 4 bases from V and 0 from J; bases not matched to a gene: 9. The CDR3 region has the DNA TGTGCCAGCAGCTCGGGTCGGGACAGAAGCTCTGGAAACACCATATATTTT. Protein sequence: CASSSGRDRSSGNTIYF.

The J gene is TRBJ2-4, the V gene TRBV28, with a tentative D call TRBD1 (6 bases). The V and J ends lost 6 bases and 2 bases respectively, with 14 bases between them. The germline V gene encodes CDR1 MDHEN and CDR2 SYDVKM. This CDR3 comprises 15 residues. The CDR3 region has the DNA TGTGCCAGCAGCTTACAGGGTATAACCAAAAACATTCAGTACTTC. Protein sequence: CASSLQGITKNIQYF.

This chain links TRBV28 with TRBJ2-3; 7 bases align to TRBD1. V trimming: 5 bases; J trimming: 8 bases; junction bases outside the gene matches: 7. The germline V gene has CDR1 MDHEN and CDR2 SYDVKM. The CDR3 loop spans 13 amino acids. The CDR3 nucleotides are TGTGCCAGCAGTCCGGACAGGATCACTACGCAGTATTTT. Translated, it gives CASSPDRITTQYF.

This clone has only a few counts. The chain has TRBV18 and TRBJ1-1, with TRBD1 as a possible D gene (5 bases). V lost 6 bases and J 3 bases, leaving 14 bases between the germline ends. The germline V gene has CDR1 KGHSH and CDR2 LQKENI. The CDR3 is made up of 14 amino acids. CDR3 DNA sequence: TGTGCCAGCTCTCTCACAGGTTGGGACACTGAAGCTTTCTTT. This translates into CASSLTGWDTEAFF. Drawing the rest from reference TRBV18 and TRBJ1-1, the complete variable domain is NAGVMQNPRHLVRRRGQEARLRCSPMKGHSHVYWYRQLPEEGLKFMVYLQKENIIDESGMPKERFSAEFPKEGPSILRIQQVVRGDSAAYFCASSLTGWDTEAFFGQGTRLTVV.

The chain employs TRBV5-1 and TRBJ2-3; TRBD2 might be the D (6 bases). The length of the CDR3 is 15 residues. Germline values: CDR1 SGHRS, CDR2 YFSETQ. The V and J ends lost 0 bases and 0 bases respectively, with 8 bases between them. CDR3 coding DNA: TGCGCCAGCAGCTTGGCGGGGGAGAGCACAGATACGCAGTATTTT. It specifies CASSLAGESTDTQYF. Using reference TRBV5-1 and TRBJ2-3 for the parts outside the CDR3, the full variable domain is KAGVTQTPRYLIKTRGQQVTLSCSPISGHRSVSWYQQTPGQGLQFLFEYFSETQRNKGNFPGRFSGRQFSNSRSEMNVSTLELGDSALYLCASSLAGESTDTQYFGPGTRLTVL.

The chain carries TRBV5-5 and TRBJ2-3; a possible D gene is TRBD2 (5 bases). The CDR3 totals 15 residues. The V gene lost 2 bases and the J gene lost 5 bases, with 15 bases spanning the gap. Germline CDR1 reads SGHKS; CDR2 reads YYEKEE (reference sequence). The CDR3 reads CASSLIGFEGDTQYF. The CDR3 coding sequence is TGTGCCAGCAGCTTAATAGGCTTCGAGGGAGATACGCAGTATTTT.

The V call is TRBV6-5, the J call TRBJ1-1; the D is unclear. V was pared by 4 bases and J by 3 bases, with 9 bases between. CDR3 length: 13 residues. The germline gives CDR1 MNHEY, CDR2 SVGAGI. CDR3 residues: CASSFMADTEAFF. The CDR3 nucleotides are TGTGCCAGCAGTTTTATGGCGGACACTGAAGCTTTCTTT.

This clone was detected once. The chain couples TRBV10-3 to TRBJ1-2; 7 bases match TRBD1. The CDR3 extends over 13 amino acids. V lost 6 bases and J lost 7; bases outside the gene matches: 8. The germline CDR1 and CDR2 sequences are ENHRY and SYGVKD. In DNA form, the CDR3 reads TGTGCCATCAGGGAGACAGGGTACGGTGGCTACACCTTC. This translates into CAIRETGYGGYTF.

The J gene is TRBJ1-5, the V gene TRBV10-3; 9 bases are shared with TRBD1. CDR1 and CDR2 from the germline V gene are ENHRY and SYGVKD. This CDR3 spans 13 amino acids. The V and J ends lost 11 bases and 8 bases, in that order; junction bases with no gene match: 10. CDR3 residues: CAARDRAMEPQHF. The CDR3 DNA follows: TGTGCCGCCCGGGACAGGGCAATGGAGCCCCAGCATTTT.

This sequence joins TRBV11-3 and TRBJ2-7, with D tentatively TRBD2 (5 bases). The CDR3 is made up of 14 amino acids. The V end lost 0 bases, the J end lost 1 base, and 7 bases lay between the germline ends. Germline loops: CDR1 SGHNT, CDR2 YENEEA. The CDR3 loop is CASSLDSGSYEQYF. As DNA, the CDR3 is TGTGCCAGCAGCTTAGATTCGGGGTCCTACGAGCAGTACTTC.

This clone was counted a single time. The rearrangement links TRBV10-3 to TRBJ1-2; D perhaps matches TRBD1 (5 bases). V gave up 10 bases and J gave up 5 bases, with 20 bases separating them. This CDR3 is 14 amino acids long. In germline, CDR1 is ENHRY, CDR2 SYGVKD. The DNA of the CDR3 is TGTGCCACCGCGGGACTTCAGATTTTGTATGGCTACACCTTC. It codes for CATAGLQILYGYTF.

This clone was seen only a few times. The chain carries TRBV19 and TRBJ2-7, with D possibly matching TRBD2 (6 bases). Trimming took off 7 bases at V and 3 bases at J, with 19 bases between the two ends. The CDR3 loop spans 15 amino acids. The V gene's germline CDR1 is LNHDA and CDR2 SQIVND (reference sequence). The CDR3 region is CASTQTGSPYYEQYF. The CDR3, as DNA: TGTGCCAGTACCCAAACCGGGAGCCCCTACTACGAGCAGTACTTC.

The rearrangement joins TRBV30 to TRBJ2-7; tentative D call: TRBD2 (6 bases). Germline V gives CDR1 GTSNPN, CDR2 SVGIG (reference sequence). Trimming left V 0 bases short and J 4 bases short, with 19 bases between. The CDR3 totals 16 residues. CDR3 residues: CAWSVLGVGRGYEQYF. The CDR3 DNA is TGTGCCTGGAGTGTACTAGGAGTCGGGCGGGGTTACGAGCAGTACTTC.

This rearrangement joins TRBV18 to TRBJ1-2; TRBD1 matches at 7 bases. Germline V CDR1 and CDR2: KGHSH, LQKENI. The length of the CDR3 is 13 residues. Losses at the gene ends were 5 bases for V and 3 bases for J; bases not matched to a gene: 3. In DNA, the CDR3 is TGTGCCAGCTCAGCCGACAGGGACTATGGCTACACCTTC. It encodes CASSADRDYGYTF.

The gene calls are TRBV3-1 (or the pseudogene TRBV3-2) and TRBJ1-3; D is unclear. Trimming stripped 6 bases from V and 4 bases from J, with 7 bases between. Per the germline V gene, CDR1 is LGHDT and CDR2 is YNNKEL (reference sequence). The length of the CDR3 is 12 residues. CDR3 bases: TGTGCCAGCAGTGAGACAGGAAACACCATATATTTT. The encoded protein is CASSETGNTIYF.

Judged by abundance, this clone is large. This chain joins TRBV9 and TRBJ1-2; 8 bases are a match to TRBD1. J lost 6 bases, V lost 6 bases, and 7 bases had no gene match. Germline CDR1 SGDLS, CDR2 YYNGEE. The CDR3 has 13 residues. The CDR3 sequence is CASNDRGINGYTF. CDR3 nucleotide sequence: TGTGCCAGCAACGACAGGGGCATTAATGGCTACACCTTC.

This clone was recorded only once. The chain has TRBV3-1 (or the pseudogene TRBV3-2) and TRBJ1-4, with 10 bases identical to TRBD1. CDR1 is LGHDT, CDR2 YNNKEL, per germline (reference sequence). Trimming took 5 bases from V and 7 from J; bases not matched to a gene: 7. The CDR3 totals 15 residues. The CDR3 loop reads CASSTPDRGSEKLFF. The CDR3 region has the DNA TGTGCCAGCAGCACCCCGGACAGGGGGAGTGAAAAACTGTTTTTT.

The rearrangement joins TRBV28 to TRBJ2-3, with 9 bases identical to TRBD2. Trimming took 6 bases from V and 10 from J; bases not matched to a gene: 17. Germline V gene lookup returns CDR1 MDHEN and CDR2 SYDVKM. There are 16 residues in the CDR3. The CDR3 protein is CASSPGGSGRLFAQYF. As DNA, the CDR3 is TGTGCCAGCAGCCCCGGGGGTAGCGGGAGACTCTTTGCGCAGTATTTT.

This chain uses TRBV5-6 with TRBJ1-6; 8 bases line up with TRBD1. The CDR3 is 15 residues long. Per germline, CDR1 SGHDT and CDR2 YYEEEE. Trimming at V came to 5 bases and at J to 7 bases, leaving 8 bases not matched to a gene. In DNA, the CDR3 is TGTGCCAGCAGTAACGCCGGACAGGGAAATTCACCCCTCCACTTT. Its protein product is CASSNAGQGNSPLHF.

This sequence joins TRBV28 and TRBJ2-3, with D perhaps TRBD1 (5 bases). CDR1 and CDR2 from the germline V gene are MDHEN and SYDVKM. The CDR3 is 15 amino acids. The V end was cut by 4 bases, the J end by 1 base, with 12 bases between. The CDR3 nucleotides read TGTGCCAGCAGTTCAGGGTCTTATGGCACAGATACGCAGTATTTT. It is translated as CASSSGSYGTDTQYF.

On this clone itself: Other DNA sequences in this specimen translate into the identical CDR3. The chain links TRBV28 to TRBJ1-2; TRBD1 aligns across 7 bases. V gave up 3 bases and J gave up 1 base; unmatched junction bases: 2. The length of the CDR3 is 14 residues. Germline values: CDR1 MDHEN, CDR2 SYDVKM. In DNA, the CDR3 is TGTGCCAGCAGTTTTTCAGGGGGTAACTATGGCTACACCTTC. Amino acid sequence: CASSFSGGNYGYTF.

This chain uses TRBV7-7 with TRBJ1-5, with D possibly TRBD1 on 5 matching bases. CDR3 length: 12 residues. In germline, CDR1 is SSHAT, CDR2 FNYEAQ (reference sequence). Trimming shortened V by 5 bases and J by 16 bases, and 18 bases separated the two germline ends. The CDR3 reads CASSPPTALKHF. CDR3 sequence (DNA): TGTGCCAGCAGCCCGCCGACAGCCCTCAAACATTTT.

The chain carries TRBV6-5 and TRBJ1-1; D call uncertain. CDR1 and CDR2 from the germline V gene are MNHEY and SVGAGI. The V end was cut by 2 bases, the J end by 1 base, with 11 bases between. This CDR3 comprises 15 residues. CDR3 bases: TGTGCCAGCAGTTACCCCTCCGGGAGGAACACTGAAGCTTTCTTT. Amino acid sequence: CASSYPSGRNTEAFF.

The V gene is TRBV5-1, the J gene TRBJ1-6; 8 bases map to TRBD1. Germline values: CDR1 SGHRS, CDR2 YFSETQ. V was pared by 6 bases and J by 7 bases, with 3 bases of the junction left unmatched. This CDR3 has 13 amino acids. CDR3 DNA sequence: TGCGCCAGCAAGACAGGGGAAAATTCACCCCTCCACTTT. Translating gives CASKTGENSPLHF.

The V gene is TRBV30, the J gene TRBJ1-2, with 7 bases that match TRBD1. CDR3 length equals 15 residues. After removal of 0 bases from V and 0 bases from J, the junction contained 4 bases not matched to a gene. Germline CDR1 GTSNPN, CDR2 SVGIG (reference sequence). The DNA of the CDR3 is TGTGCCTGGAGTGTACGGACAGGCCCTAACTATGGCTACACCTTC. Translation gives CAWSVRTGPNYGYTF.

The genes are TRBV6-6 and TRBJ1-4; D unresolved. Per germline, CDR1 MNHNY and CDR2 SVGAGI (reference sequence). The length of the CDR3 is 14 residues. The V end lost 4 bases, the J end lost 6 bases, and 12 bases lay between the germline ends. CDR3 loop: CASSFPGKDEKLFF. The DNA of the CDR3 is TGTGCCAGCAGTTTCCCGGGGAAAGATGAAAAACTGTTTTTT.